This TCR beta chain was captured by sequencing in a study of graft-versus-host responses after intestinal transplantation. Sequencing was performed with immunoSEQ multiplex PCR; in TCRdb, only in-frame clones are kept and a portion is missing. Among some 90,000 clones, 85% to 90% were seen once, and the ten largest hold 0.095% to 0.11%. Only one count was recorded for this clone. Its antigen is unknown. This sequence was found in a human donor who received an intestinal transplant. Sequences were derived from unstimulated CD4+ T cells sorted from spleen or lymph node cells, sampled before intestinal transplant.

CDR3 nucleotide sequence: TGTGCCAGCAGTTTCCGTGGCACAGATACGCAGTATTTT. This codes for CASSFRGTDTQYF. The chain has TRBV27 and TRBJ2-3, with D unclear. The germline V and J ends were trimmed by 3 bases and 1 base, with 5 bases remaining between them. This CDR3 contains 13 residues. Germline V gives CDR1 MNHEY, CDR2 SMNVEV (reference sequence).